The present TCR beta chain was sequenced within a study of blood T cell repertoires in COVID-19 (dated by TCRdb to about 2020). Turning to the overall study: Samples from collaborators originated in the United States, Italy and Spain and spanned both the acute and convalescent phases of COVID-19. The prospective study material was composed of cDNA or gDNA derived from T cells, B-cell-depleted T cells, or PBMCs. The dataset comprised deeply sampled blood TCRbeta repertoires from subjects exposed to, actively infected with, or recovered from COVID-19. The repertoires were released in a freely available public database meant as a resource for research on the immune response to SARS-CoV-2. The samples were drawn from two sources: the first 160 participants of the ongoing ImmuneRACE study, and 1,200 or so subjects contributed by 6 global collaborators. Sample metadata almost always included a de-identified subject ID, COVID-19 status, age in years and sex. Where available, HLA class I and class II types were taken from metadata supplied by the sample provider and were not determined by assay-based typing. The research as a whole found: How much clinical and demographic metadata was included differed by source and by participant, and the metadata was provided uncurated.

A note on this clone: Its antigen target is currently unknown. Qualities for individual bases were not recorded, and no much larger clone is one base off.

Samples from volunteer blood donors who had recovered from COVID-19 were contributed by a second Seattle source. Whole blood was collected in K2EDTA tubes by collaborating institutions according to the institutions' own protocols. For TCRbeta analysis, collaborators shipped samples in one of three forms: frozen whole blood, isolated PBMCs, or DNA extracted from either of those sample types. From a lookup of the germline V gene, CDR1 and CDR2 are SGHTA and FQGTGA. For this chain, trimming is 7 bases at the V end and 4 bases at the J end, and the number of junction bases without a gene match is 7. The CDR3, from cysteine to phenylalanine, totals 14 residues. Kept here is only the CDR3 DNA, which spans 42 bases and is read in frame from base 1. TCRbeta CDR3 regions were amplified from genomic DNA by means of the immunoSEQ Assay, a bias-controlled multiplex PCR. The authors processed their data as follows. Nucleated cell counts per sample were estimated from amplification of reference gene primers within the assay. Sequence reads were collapsed and filtered to measure the absolute abundance of every unique TCRbeta CDR3 rearrangement. Productive Simpson clonality was computed per sample as the square root of Simpson's diversity index over productive rearrangements. Not all clones reach the TCRdb copy of this immuneACCESS table, which keeps in-frame sequences only. Checked studies attribute under half of the gap to unresolved V genes and leave the rest unexplained. That table supplies the V and J calls and clone size; D and trimming were determined from the DNA. Within this sample are 150,000 to 200,000 clones, with roughly 89% of them counted one time only. The ten largest make up 0.8% to 1% of the sample.

The material sequenced was peripheral blood. The clonotype originates from a woman aged 18-35 years who had recovered from COVID-19. The V and J segments used are TRBV7-3 and TRBJ1-2, with 9 bases in between that match TRBD1. The DNA reads TGTGCCAGCACCCGGACAGGGGCGGCCTATGGCTACACCTTC. This is translated as CASTRTGAAYGYTF.